This paragraph covers one TCR beta chain sequence. No antigen is known for it. The data were produced by immunoSEQ multiplex PCR, yet TCRdb's version contains in-frame clones alone and is incomplete. This sample has 90,000 to 150,000 clones, with 88% found just once. This record belongs to a study of T cell responses to AZD1222 COVID-19 vaccine. V lost 1 base and J 3 bases, leaving 21 bases between the germline ends. CDR3 size: 18 residues. Germline values: CDR1 SGDLS, CDR2 YYNGEE. Findings and limits, study-wide: The donor cohort was predominantly white British with a female majority, and clonal diversity may have been underestimated. CD4 TCRs linked to vaccination spanned spike, dominating at 160-218 and 743-854. An increase in Spike-specific TCR breadth and depth was observed after two AZD1222 doses. Baseline testing showed seropositivity in only a handful of AZD1222 recipients.

The genes are TRBV9 and TRBJ2-3; a weak D match, TRBD2 (6 bases). The origin of this receptor is an adult who received the AZD1222 COVID-19 vaccine. Material: peripheral blood, obtained 28 days after the second AZD1222 dose. CDR3: CASSVYPTGREKTDTQYF. The CDR3 DNA follows: TGTGCCAGCAGCGTATACCCCACAGGACGGGAGAAGACAGATACGCAGTATTTT.